This entry lists 24 T cell receptor beta chains sequenced from one sample in a study of T cells after yellow fever vaccination. From the 5' RACE reads, TCRdb called clonotypes with MiXCR, one entry per CDR3 protein. The table includes some 400,000 distinct CDR3 sequences, under 7.5% detected once. The sample consisted of PBMCs, taken 5 days after the yellow fever booster vaccination. The receptor set was obtained from a man younger than 40 who received the YFV17D yellow fever vaccine.

This clonotype was counted only a few times. J is TRBJ2-1 and V is TRBV20-1; TRBD2 aligns across 8 bases. This CDR3 is 15 amino acids long. Trimming removed 2 bases from V and 9 bases from J; junction bases left unmatched: 12. CDR1 DFQATT and CDR2 SNEGSKA come from the germline V gene (reference sequence). The CDR3 here is CSARMVGLGSSEQFF. The CDR3 bases are TGCAGTGCTAGAATGGTGGGACTAGGGAGCAGTGAGCAGTTCTTC.

In its sample, this clonotype was seen many times. V and J are TRBV11-2 and TRBJ2-1, with TRBD2 identical over 13 bases. The germline V gene encodes CDR1 SGHAT and CDR2 FQNNGV. This CDR3 contains 16 residues. Trimming took 1 base from V and 4 from J; bases not matched to a gene: 1. The CDR3 DNA is TGTGCCAGCAGCTTAGGGGGACTAGCGGGGTACAATGAGCAGTTCTTC. Translating it yields CASSLGGLAGYNEQFF.

The chain is built from TRBV20-1 and TRBJ2-5, with a weak D call TRBD2 (6 bases). This CDR3 region has 13 residues. CDR1 DFQATT and CDR2 SNEGSKA come from the germline V gene (reference sequence). Trimming took 3 bases from V and 5 from J, leaving 13 bases between them. This CDR3 reads CSARKSGVETQYF. CDR3 nucleotides: TGCAGTGCTAGGAAATCGGGAGTGGAGACCCAGTACTTC.

A few counts support this clonotype. V is TRBV28 and J is TRBJ2-3; 7 nucleotides match TRBD2. This CDR3 is built from 15 residues. V gave up 6 bases and J gave up 1 base; unmatched junction bases: 7. The germline CDR1 and CDR2 sequences are MDHEN and SYDVKM. The CDR3 protein is CASRRLAGRTDTQYF. The CDR3 region has the DNA TGTGCCAGCAGGCGATTAGCGGGCCGCACAGATACGCAGTATTTT. The whole variable domain, filled in from reference TRBV28 and TRBJ2-3, reads DVKVTQSSRYLVKRTGEKVFLECVQDMDHENMFWYRQDPGLGLRLIYFSYDVKMKEKGDIPEGYSVSREKKERFSLILESASTNQTSMYLCASRRLAGRTDTQYFGPGTRLTVL.

This clonotype has a count of ten or more. The rearrangement uses TRBV5-6 and TRBJ2-1; 10 nucleotides line up with TRBD1. Losses at the gene ends were 4 bases for V and 10 bases for J; bases not matched to a gene: 11. In germline, CDR1 is SGHDT, CDR2 YYEEEE. The CDR3 length is 15 residues. CDR3 region: CASSADRGLSPEQFF. The CDR3 bases are TGTGCCAGCAGCGCCGACAGGGGGCTATCCCCAGAGCAGTTCTTC.

This clonotype was picked up many times. The J gene is TRBJ2-3, the V gene TRBV12-3 or TRBV12-4; tentatively, D is TRBD2 (5 bases). The CDR3 has 11 residues. Trimming pared 8 bases from V and 3 bases from J, leaving 6 bases between. The chain's CDR3 is CASRGTDTQYF. The DNA of the CDR3 is TGTGCCAGCCGAGGGACAGATACGCAGTATTTT.

Only a few counts were recorded for this clonotype. The V gene is TRBV6-2 or TRBV6-3, the J gene TRBJ1-1, with D perhaps matching TRBD1 (5 bases). Germline V CDR1 and CDR2: MNHEY, SVGEGT. CDR3 size: 12 residues. Trimming left V 9 bases short and J 3 bases short, with 11 bases between. The CDR3 protein is CASRDGHTEAFF. The CDR3 DNA reads as TGTGCCAGTCGGGACGGACACACTGAAGCTTTCTTT.

The V call is TRBV29-1, the J call TRBJ2-7; possibly TRBD2 for D (5 bases). V shed 7 bases and J shed 2 bases, with 9 bases lying between them. The CDR3 has 11 residues. Germline values: CDR1 SQVTM, CDR2 ANQGSEA. CDR3 sequence reads: CSAGEPYEQYF. In DNA, the CDR3 is TGCAGCGCCGGGGAGCCCTACGAGCAGTACTTC.

Concerning this clonotype: A junction boundary mismatches the germline segment, possibly from a read error. The chain recombines TRBV6-5 with TRBJ2-5; no clear D. In germline, CDR1 is MNHEY, CDR2 SVGAGI. This CDR3 is built from 14 residues. The CDR3 DNA sequence: TGTGCCAGCAGTTACTCGATGAACCATGAGACCCAGTACTTC. This codes for CASSYSMNHETQYF.

This chain uses TRBV6-2 or TRBV6-3 with TRBJ2-3, with D uncertain. CDR3 length: 15 residues. Germline assignment: CDR1 MNHEY and CDR2 SVGEGT. Trimming left V 2 bases short and J 2 bases short, with 11 bases between. The CDR3 DNA is TGTGCCAGCAGTTACGGCCAGTATACCACAGATACGCAGTATTTT. This encodes CASSYGQYTTDTQYF.

This clonotype has just a few counts. The chain recombines TRBV20-1 with TRBJ2-5; 10 bases align to TRBD1. Germline CDR1 is DFQATT and CDR2 is SNEGSKA (reference sequence). V trimming: 6 bases; J trimming: 5 bases; junction bases outside the gene matches: 6. The CDR3 length is 13 residues. The CDR3 DNA reads as TGCAGTGCCGACAGGGGGCTTTCGGAGACCCAGTACTTC. Protein product: CSADRGLSETQYF.

This clonotype was observed at least ten times. The rearrangement links TRBV5-5 to TRBJ2-7, with D maybe TRBD1 (6 bases). V lost 4 bases to trimming and J lost 4 bases, with 12 bases between them. The CDR3 has 13 residues. Per the germline V gene, CDR1 is SGHKS and CDR2 is YYEKEE (reference sequence). The CDR3 region is CASSILGQYEQYF. DNA for the CDR3: TGTGCCAGCAGCATCCTCGGACAGTACGAGCAGTACTTC.

In its sample, this clonotype was seen many times. The rearrangement links TRBV7-2 to TRBJ2-7; D is perhaps TRBD2 (6 bases). The CDR3 is made up of 13 amino acids. Trimming left V 3 bases short and J 4 bases short, with 10 bases between. Germline loops: CDR1 SGHTA, CDR2 FQGNSA. The CDR3 spells CASSFQTSYEQYF. Written as DNA, the CDR3 is TGTGCCAGCAGCTTCCAGACTAGTTACGAGCAGTACTTC.

This clonotype was seen a handful of times. The V call is TRBV20-1, the J call TRBJ2-1; 7 positions agree with TRBD2. Germline CDR1 reads DFQATT; CDR2 reads SNEGSKA (reference sequence). V trimming: 5 bases; J trimming: 9 bases; junction bases outside the gene matches: 10. There are 13 residues in the CDR3. CDR3 region: CSALYAGDPEQFF. In DNA form, the CDR3 reads TGCAGTGCTCTCTACGCGGGAGACCCTGAGCAGTTCTTC.

Many counts were recorded for this clonotype. The chain has TRBV5-1 and TRBJ2-3; D not certain. The CDR3 is made up of 18 amino acids. The germline V gene encodes CDR1 SGHRS and CDR2 YFSETQ. The germline V and J ends were trimmed by 0 bases and 2 bases, with 19 bases remaining between them. CDR3 in DNA: TGCGCCAGCAGCTTGGGAGGAATAGACGTCAGTTTCACAGATACGCAGTATTTT. It is translated as CASSLGGIDVSFTDTQYF.

This clonotype was counted many times. The chain links TRBV3-1 to TRBJ2-7, with D possibly matching TRBD1 (5 bases). The CDR3 is made up of 12 amino acids. From germline, CDR1 is LGHDT and CDR2 YNNKEL (reference sequence). The V gene lost 5 bases and the J gene lost 4 bases, with 9 bases spanning the gap. The CDR3 spells CASSYQGYEQYF. The CDR3, as DNA: TGTGCCAGCAGCTACCAGGGTTACGAGCAGTACTTC.

Turning to this clonotype: Sequence at one end of the junction differs from germline and may be a read error. The chain carries TRBV11-2 and TRBJ2-3; TRBD2 matches at 12 bases. This CDR3 region has 20 residues. Germline values: CDR1 SGHAT, CDR2 FQNNGV. Here the CDR3 DNA reads TGTGCCCGCAGCTTAGTCAGGACTAGCGGGGAACCCGGGGGCACAGATACGCAGTATTTT. Residues: CARSLVRTSGEPGGTDTQYF.

This clonotype was observed at least ten times. The chain is built from TRBV7-2 and TRBJ2-7; 12 nucleotides align to TRBD2. The CDR3 length is 15 residues. After removal of 5 bases from V and 6 bases from J, the junction contained 8 bases not matched to a gene. Germline CDR1 and CDR2: SGHTA and FQGNSA. The CDR3 coding sequence is TGTGCCAGCAGCCCTAGACTAGCGGGAGATAGCGAGCAGTACTTC. It codes for CASSPRLAGDSEQYF.

The sample holds many counts of this clonotype. V and J are TRBV3-1 and TRBJ2-4; 8 nucleotides agree with TRBD2. The CDR3 is made up of 14 amino acids. Germline V gene sequence: CDR1 LGHDT, CDR2 YNNKEL (reference sequence). J gave up 7 bases and V 5 bases, and 7 bases lay outside the gene matches. The CDR3 DNA reads as TGTGCCAGCAGCGCGGGAGGAGTGGTGAACATTCAGTACTTC. Its protein product is CASSAGGVVNIQYF.

The rearrangement uses TRBV29-1 and TRBJ1-1; tentatively, D is TRBD1 (5 bases). V was trimmed by 5 bases and J by 11 bases, leaving 15 bases between them. This CDR3 contains 11 residues. Germline CDR1 reads SQVTM; CDR2 reads ANQGSEA. CDR3 region: CSVLRGAGAFF. CDR3 nucleotides: TGCAGCGTTCTCCGCGGGGCTGGGGCTTTCTTT.

This clonotype was recorded at least ten times. The chain has TRBV20-1 and TRBJ2-6; D might be TRBD1 or TRBD2, each matching 5 bases. The CDR3 runs 14 residues. The germline V gene encodes CDR1 DFQATT and CDR2 SNEGSKA (reference sequence). Between the trimmed V and J ends, which lost 5 bases and 12 bases, there was a span of 20 bases. The CDR3 DNA is TGCAGTGCTCCTTTTCCCGGGACCTCGGGCGTCCTGACTTTC. Translated: CSAPFPGTSGVLTF.

This clonotype was detected a few times. This chain links TRBV11-2 with TRBJ2-7; TRBD2 matches at 12 bases. V dropped 2 bases and J dropped 2; count of bases not matched to a gene: 10. In germline, CDR1 is SGHAT, CDR2 FQNNGV. The CDR3 loop spans 18 amino acids. As DNA, the CDR3 is TGTGCCAGCAGCTTAAGACAGGGGACTAGCGGGCCCGCCTACGAGCAGTACTTC. Its translation: CASSLRQGTSGPAYEQYF.

The table lists this clonotype with many counts. The chain links TRBV6-5 to TRBJ2-7, with 15 bases aligning to TRBD2. The CDR3 is 15 amino acids. V was pared by 6 bases and J by 4 bases, with 4 bases of the junction left unmatched. Germline-derived CDR1 and CDR2 are MNHEY and SVGAGI. The CDR3 here is CASRAGTSGRYEQYF. In DNA form, the CDR3 reads TGTGCCAGCAGAGCCGGGACTAGCGGGAGGTACGAGCAGTACTTC.

This clonotype appeared a few times. This chain joins TRBV4-3 and TRBJ2-2; D may be TRBD1 or TRBD2 (5 bases each). V lost 0 bases to trimming and J lost 2 bases, with 16 bases between them. This CDR3 contains 18 residues. From germline, CDR1 is LGHNA and CDR2 YSLEER. Here the CDR3 reads CASSQDIGTTSNTGELFF. CDR3 nucleotide sequence: TGCGCCAGCAGCCAAGATATTGGGACCACATCCAACACCGGGGAGCTGTTTTTT.